The TCR beta chain under discussion was sequenced for a study of radiotherapy plus CTLA-4 blockade in lung cancer. Study-level background: In about 20% of patients, objective responses were seen; 31% had disease control.

In this sample, this clone turned up once. The V end lost 3 bases, the J end lost 4 bases, and 13 bases lay between the germline ends. The CDR3 loop spans 15 amino acids. Germline CDR1 and CDR2: KGHSH and LQKENI. Repertoires were generated with immunoSEQ multiplex PCR, while TCRdb's copy carries only in-frame clones and drops some. The sample lists 80,000 to 100,000 clones, around 79% occurring once. The source is a human donor with non-small cell lung cancer who had a partial response to radiotherapy plus ipilimumab. Some clones in this sample may be carry-over from other donors' samples. This specimen was peripheral blood, taken from a patient treated with radiotherapy plus ipilimumab. The rearrangement joins TRBV18 to TRBJ1-5; D gene ambiguous. Here the CDR3 DNA reads TGTGCCAGCTCACCGGGTCTGGGCGGGAATCAGCCCCAGCATTTT. It codes for CASSPGLGGNQPQHF.